The rows below give T cell receptor beta chains drawn from one sample of a study of CD8+CD57+ T cells in acquired aplastic anemia. TCRdb re-analysed the reads in MiXCR, keeping a single row per CDR3 protein. The sample includes under 200,000 distinct CDR3 sequences, less than 50% of them seen just once. The sample comprised sorted CD4+, CD8+, or CD8+CD57+ T cells (not recorded which) from PBMCs. The receptor set was obtained from a human donor with aplastic anemia. Both conserved end residues are part of each CDR3. A D gene is named only where the DNA matches it firmly. Rows give clone size only sometimes, using once, few, many, or a class for an expanded clone.

many,TRBJ2-1,TRBV9,-,CASSDGLTTYNEQFF,TGTGCCAGCAGCGATGGACTGACTACCTACAATGAGCAGTTCTTC
few,TRBJ2-1,TRBV24-1,-,CASRGLDDNEQFF,TGTGCCAGCAGAGGACTGGACGACAATGAGCAGTTCTTC
once,TRBJ2-2,TRBV29-1,-,CSVEGIVGGTGTGELFF,TGCAGCGTTGAAGGCATAGTTGGCGGGACGGGGACCGGGGAGCTGTTTTTT
few,TRBJ2-2,TRBV11-2,-,CASSLTRTGELFF,TGTGCCAGCAGCTTAACGAGGACCGGGGAGCTGTTTTTT
many,TRBJ2-1,TRBV4-2,-,CASGQGRGYNEQFF,TGTGCCAGCGGCCAAGGCAGGGGATACAATGAGCAGTTCTTC
few,TRBJ2-7,TRBV9,-,CASSPRTRSPYEQYF,TGTGCCAGCAGCCCCCGGACGAGGAGCCCCTACGAGCAGTACTTC
-,TRBJ1-1,TRBV19,-,CASSFLDTEAFF,TGTGCCAGTAGTTTTCTGGACACTGAAGCTTTCTTT
many,TRBJ2-7,TRBV11-2,TRBD2,CASSPDRGRAPRSYEQYF,TGTGCCAGCAGCCCCGATCGCGGGAGGGCCCCCCGCTCCTACGAGCAGTACTTC
many,TRBJ2-5,TRBV4-2,-,CASSQDGGGGPRETQYF,TGTGCCAGCAGCCAAGATGGGGGAGGAGGGCCCCGGGAGACCCAGTACTTC
many,TRBJ2-3,TRBV12-3/TRBV12-4,TRBD2,CASSPRERERTDTQYF,TGTGCCAGCAGTCCCCGGGAGCGGGAGAGAACAGATACGCAGTATTTT
-,TRBJ2-2,TRBV12-3/TRBV12-4,-,CASSLWGANTGELFF,TGTGCCAGCAGTTTATGGGGGGCGAACACCGGGGAGCTGTTTTTT
few,TRBJ1-2,TRBV19,-,CAITDRNYGYTF,TGTGCCATCACGGACAGAAACTATGGCTACACCTTC
-,TRBJ2-3,TRBV10-3,-,CAISGWLSTDTQYF,TGTGCCATCAGTGGATGGCTATCAACAGATACGCAGTATTTT
-,TRBJ1-1,TRBV24-1,-,CATSGTGLETEAFF,TGTGCCACCAGCGGTACAGGGTTGGAGACTGAAGCTTTCTTT
-,TRBJ2-7,TRBV9,-,CASSVGSGTYEQYF,TGTGCCAGCAGCGTAGGTAGCGGTACCTACGAGCAGTACTTC
many,TRBJ1-2,TRBV27,TRBD1,CASSPSGQVYGYTF,TGTGCCAGCAGTCCATCGGGACAGGTCTATGGCTACACCTTC
many,TRBJ2-3,TRBV2,-,CASSIPDTQYF,TGTGCCAGCTCTATACCAGATACGCAGTATTTT
many,TRBJ2-3,TRBV20-1,TRBD2,CSACDTSGASTDTQYF,TGCAGTGCCTGCGACACTAGCGGAGCTAGCACAGATACGCAGTATTTT
-,TRBJ1-2,TRBV12-3/TRBV12-4,TRBD1,CASSKDRDGSGYTF,TGTGCCAGCAGTAAGGACAGGGATGGAAGTGGCTACACCTTC
many,TRBJ2-7,TRBV5-1,-,CASSLVPTSYEQYF,TGCGCCAGCAGCTTGGTACCGACTTCCTACGAGCAGTACTTC
-,TRBJ1-1,TRBV10-3,-,CAISERQGGNTEAFF,TGTGCCATCAGTGAGCGACAAGGAGGGAACACTGAAGCTTTCTTT
few,TRBJ2-3,TRBV7-2,-,CASSTVADTQYF,TGTGCCAGCAGCACAGTGGCAGATACGCAGTATTTT
-,TRBJ2-2,TRBV7-2,-,CASRVRLMGGELFF,TGTGCCAGCAGGGTTCGACTAATGGGCGGGGAGCTGTTTTTT
many,TRBJ2-1,TRBV9,-,CASSVGGDWGKDNEQFF,TGTGCCAGCAGCGTAGGGGGTGATTGGGGCAAGGACAATGAGCAGTTCTTC
many,TRBJ2-7,TRBV5-1,-,CASSPHPGVSYEQYF,TGCGCCAGCAGCCCCCACCCGGGGGTGTCCTACGAGCAGTACTTC
many,TRBJ1-3,TRBV19,TRBD1,CASSINRDSLRGSGNTIYF,TGTGCCAGTAGTATCAACCGGGACAGCCTCAGGGGATCTGGAAACACCATATATTTT
many,TRBJ1-1,TRBV29-1,TRBD1,CSVPPVGGQNTEAFF,TGCAGCGTACCGCCTGTAGGGGGCCAGAACACTGAAGCTTTCTTT
few,TRBJ1-6,TRBV27,TRBD1,CASSLSLSAGGRDSPLHF,TGTGCCAGCAGTTTATCCCTAAGCGCAGGGGGCAGGGATTCACCCCTCCACTTT
-,TRBJ2-7,TRBV29-1,-,CSVEGLGGPYEQYF,TGCAGCGTTGAAGGCCTAGGAGGTCCCTACGAGCAGTACTTC
many,TRBJ1-6,TRBV9,-,CASSTGTAISPLHF,TGTGCCAGCAGCACCGGGACGGCAATTTCACCCCTCCACTTT
-,TRBJ1-4,TRBV19,-,CASSYQDSPYEKLFF,TGTGCCAGTAGTTACCAGGACAGCCCTTATGAAAAACTGTTTTTT
-,TRBJ2-2,TRBV7-9,TRBD1,CASSFDRGTGELFF,TGTGCCAGCAGCTTCGACAGGGGAACCGGGGAGCTGTTTTTT
-,TRBJ1-5,TRBV20-1,TRBD1,CSARGDTGEGPQHF,TGCAGTGCTAGAGGTGATACAGGGGAAGGGCCCCAGCATTTT
-,TRBJ1-5,TRBV2,TRBD1,CASSTGGGRPQHF,TGTGCCAGCAGCACAGGGGGAGGTCGGCCCCAGCATTTT
-,TRBJ2-7,TRBV9,TRBD2,CASSVDDSGGPKYF,TGTGCCAGCAGCGTAGATGATAGCGGGGGGCCTAAGTACTTC
many,TRBJ1-2,TRBV6-1,TRBD1,CASSMTGFYGYTF,TGTGCCAGCAGCATGACAGGGTTCTATGGCTACACCTTC
-,TRBJ1-2,TRBV3-1,-,CASSQGTVDYGYTF,TGTGCCAGCAGCCAAGGGACAGTCGACTATGGCTACACCTTC
few,TRBJ2-3,TRBV3-1,-,CASSQDWGGVTDTQYF,TGTGCCAGCAGCCAAGATTGGGGAGGAGTCACAGATACGCAGTATTTT
many,TRBJ2-7,TRBV7-9,-,CASSLTRGEQYF,TGTGCCAGCAGCTTAACGCGTGGCGAGCAGTACTTC
-,TRBJ1-1,TRBV27,TRBD1,CASSLSLHPGQGPEAFF,TGTGCCAGCAGTTTATCGCTGCACCCGGGACAGGGACCTGAAGCTTTCTTT
-,TRBJ2-2,TRBV7-2,TRBD1,CASSPAGGNTGELFF,TGTGCCAGCAGCCCCGCAGGGGGCAACACCGGGGAGCTGTTTTTT
once,TRBJ2-5,TRBV12-3/TRBV12-4,TRBD2,CASSFLTGGDQYF,TGTGCCAGCAGTTTTTTGACGGGGGGAGACCAGTACTTC
-,TRBJ1-1,TRBV19,TRBD1,CASSPTPGQGLNTEAFF,TGTGCCAGTAGTCCAACCCCGGGACAGGGATTGAACACTGAAGCTTTCTTT
-,TRBJ1-6,TRBV5-4,TRBD1,CASSFTTGSNSPLHF,TGTGCCAGCAGCTTCACGACAGGGTCTAATTCACCCCTCCACTTT
few,TRBJ2-1,TRBV30,TRBD2,CAWSFLAGEEQFF,TGTGCCTGGAGTTTCCTAGCGGGAGAGGAGCAGTTCTTC
-,TRBJ1-1,TRBV29-1,TRBD1,CSVRPDRDAEAFF,TGCAGCGTTCGACCGGACAGGGACGCTGAAGCTTTCTTT
-,TRBJ2-7,TRBV15,-,CATSSLGGYEQYF,TGTGCCACCAGCAGCCTAGGGGGGTACGAGCAGTACTTC
few,TRBJ1-1,TRBV29-1,TRBD1,CSVEAGQGAEAFF,TGCAGCGTTGAAGCGGGACAGGGGGCTGAAGCTTTCTTT
-,TRBJ1-2,TRBV11-2,TRBD1,CASSQNFPGQGGGGYTF,TGTGCCAGCAGTCAAAACTTTCCGGGACAGGGCGGAGGTGGCTACACCTTC
many,TRBJ2-7,TRBV20-1,-,CSARGDPRSDTYEQYF,TGCAGTGCTAGGGGAGACCCTCGAAGCGATACCTACGAGCAGTACTTC
many,TRBJ2-7,TRBV20-1,TRBD1,CSARDGDRTYEQYF,TGCAGTGCTAGAGACGGGGACAGAACCTACGAGCAGTACTTC
few,TRBJ2-5,TRBV10-3,-,CAIASQETQYF,TGTGCCATCGCTTCCCAAGAGACCCAGTACTTC
many,TRBJ2-7,TRBV2,TRBD1,CASRTGNSYEQYF,TGTGCCAGCAGGACAGGGAACTCCTACGAGCAGTACTTC
-,TRBJ2-7,TRBV2,-,CASSEDGRRGEQYF,TGTGCCAGCAGTGAAGATGGGAGGAGGGGCGAGCAGTACTTC